Many counts were recorded for the clone carrying this T cell receptor (beta chain). The target antigen is unknown. RNA served as the template for amplifying TCR beta CDR3 regions. First-round RT-PCR relied on HTBI primers, and a second-round multiplex PCR came next. In TCRdb, the multiplex PCR reads were re-called with MiXCR into one record per CDR3 protein. The sample includes around 520,000 distinct CDR3 sequences, under 40% of them seen just once. The diagnosis combined clinical symptoms, thyroxine, TRAb, thyroid ultrasound and orbital computed tomography scans. The data derive from a study of Graves' ophthalmopathy and Graves' hyperthyroidism. Study-level points and caveats: Using a 13-signature model, the authors split ophthalmopathy from stable hyperthyroidism, with roughly 90% sensitivity and roughly 80% specificity. Detection in blood was also observed for most expanded thyroid clonotypes above 0.001 frequency.

This CDR3 spans 13 amino acids. Germline CDR1 is SEHNR and CDR2 is FQNEAQ (reference sequence). V was cut by 0 bases and J by 4 bases, with 7 bases left in between. The sample consisted of peripheral blood or thyroid tissue (not recorded which). The sequence derives from an adult man with Graves' hyperthyroidism. The genes are TRBV7-9 and TRBJ2-7; D possibly corresponds to TRBD1 (6 bases). The CDR3 nucleotides are TGTGCCAGCAGCTTAGCGGACAGTTACGAGCAGTACTTC. Residues: CASSLADSYEQYF.